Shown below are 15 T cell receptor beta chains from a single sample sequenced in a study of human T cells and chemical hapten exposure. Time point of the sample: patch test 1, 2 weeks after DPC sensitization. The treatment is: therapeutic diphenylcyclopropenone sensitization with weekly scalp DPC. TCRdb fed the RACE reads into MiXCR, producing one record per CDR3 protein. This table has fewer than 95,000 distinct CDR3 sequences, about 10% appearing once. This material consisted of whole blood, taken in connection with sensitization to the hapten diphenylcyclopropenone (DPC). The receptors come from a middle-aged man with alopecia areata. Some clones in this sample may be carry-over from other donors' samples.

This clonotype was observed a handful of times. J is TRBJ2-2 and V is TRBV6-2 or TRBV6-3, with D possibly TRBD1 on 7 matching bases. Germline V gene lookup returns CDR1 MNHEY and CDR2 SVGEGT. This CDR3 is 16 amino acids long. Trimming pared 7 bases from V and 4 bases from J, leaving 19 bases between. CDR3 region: CASTLTGTAGTGELFF. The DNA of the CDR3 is TGTGCCAGCACTTTAACCGGGACAGCGGGCACCGGGGAGCTGTTTTTT.

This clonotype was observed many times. The CDR3 is CASRLTGTTEAFF. The CDR3 DNA sequence: TGTGCCAGCAGATTGACAGGGACCACTGAAGCTTTCTTT. The chain has TRBV27 and TRBJ1-1; 7 bases map to TRBD1. From germline, CDR1 is MNHEY and CDR2 SMNVEV (reference sequence). This CDR3 has 13 residues. J lost 4 bases, V lost 6 bases, and 5 bases had no gene match.

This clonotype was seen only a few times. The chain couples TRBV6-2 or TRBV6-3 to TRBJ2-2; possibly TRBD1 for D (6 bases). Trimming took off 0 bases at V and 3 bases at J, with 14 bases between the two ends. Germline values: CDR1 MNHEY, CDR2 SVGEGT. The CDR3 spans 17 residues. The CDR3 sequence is CASSYSLLAGDTGELFF. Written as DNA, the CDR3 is TGTGCCAGCAGTTACTCATTATTGGCAGGGGACACCGGGGAGCTGTTTTTT.

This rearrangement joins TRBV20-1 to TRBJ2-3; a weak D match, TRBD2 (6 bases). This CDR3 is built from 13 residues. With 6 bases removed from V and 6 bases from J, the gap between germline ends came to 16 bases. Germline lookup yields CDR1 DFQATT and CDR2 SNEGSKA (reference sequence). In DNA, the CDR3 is TGCAGTGCAAACCCGGGAGTGTTGGATACGCAGTATTTT. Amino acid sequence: CSANPGVLDTQYF.

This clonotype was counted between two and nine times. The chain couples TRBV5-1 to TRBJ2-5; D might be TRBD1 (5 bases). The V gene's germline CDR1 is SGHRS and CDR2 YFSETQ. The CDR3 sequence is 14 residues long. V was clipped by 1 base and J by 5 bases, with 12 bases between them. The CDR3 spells CASSLQGPRETQYF. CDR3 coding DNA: TGCGCCAGCAGCTTGCAGGGCCCGAGGGAGACCCAGTACTTC.

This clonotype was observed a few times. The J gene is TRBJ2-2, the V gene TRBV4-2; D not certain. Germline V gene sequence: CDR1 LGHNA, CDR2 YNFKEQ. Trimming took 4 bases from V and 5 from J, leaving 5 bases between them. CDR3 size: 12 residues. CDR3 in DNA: TGTGCCAGCAGCCCGTTGACCGGGGAGCTGTTTTTT. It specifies CASSPLTGELFF.

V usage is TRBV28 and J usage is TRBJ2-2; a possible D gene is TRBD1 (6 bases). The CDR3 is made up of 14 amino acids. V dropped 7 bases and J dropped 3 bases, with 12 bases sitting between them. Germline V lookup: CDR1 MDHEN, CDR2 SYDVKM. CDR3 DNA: TGTGCCAGCACAGGGGACACATACACCGGGGAGCTGTTTTTT. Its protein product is CASTGDTYTGELFF.

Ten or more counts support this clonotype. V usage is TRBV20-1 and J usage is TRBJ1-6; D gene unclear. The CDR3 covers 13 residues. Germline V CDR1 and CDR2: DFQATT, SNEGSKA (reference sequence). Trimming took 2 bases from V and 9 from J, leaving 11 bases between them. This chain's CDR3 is CSARPLGVSPLHF. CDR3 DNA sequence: TGCAGTGCTAGACCCCTCGGGGTTTCACCCCTCCACTTT.

CDR3 region: CASSAVLARAASTDTQYF. The CDR3 region has the DNA TGTGCCAGCAGCGCGGTACTAGCGCGTGCTGCTAGCACAGATACGCAGTATTTT. This chain joins TRBV9 and TRBJ2-3, with TRBD2 matching over 7 bases. The CDR3 contains 18 residues. Germline lookup yields CDR1 SGDLS and CDR2 YYNGEE. After removal of 3 bases from V and 0 bases from J, the junction contained 13 bases not matched to a gene.

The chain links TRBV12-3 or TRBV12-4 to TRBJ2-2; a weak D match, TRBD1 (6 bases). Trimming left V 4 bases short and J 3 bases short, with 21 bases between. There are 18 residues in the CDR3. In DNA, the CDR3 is TGTGCCAGCAGTTCCAGGACAGTGGCCTTTGGGGACACCGGGGAGCTGTTTTTT. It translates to CASSSRTVAFGDTGELFF.

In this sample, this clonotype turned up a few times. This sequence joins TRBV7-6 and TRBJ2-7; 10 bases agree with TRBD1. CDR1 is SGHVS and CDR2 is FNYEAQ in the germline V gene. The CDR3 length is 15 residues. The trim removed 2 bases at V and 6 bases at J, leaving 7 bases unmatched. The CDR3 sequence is CASSLRGTGDSEQYF. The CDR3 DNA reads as TGTGCCAGCAGCTTACGGGGGACAGGGGATTCCGAGCAGTACTTC.

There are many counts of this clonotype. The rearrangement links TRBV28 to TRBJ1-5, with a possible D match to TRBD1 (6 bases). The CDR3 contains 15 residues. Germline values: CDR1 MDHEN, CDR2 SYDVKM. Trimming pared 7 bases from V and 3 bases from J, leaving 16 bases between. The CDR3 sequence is CASIPGERNNQPQHF. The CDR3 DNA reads TGTGCCAGCATCCCAGGGGAGAGAAACAATCAGCCCCAGCATTTT.

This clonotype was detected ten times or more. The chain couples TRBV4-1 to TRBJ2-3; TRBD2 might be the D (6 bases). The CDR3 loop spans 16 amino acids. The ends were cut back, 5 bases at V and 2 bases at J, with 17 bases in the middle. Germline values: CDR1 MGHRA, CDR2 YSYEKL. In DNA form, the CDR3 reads TGCGCCAGCAGCGAAGTGGGTAGCGGTTTCACAGATACGCAGTATTTT. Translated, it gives CASSEVGSGFTDTQYF.

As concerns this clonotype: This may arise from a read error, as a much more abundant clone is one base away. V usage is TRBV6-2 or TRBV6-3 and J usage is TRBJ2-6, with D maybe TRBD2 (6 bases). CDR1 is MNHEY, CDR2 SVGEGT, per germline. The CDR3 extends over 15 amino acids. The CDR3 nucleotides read TGTGCCAGCAGTTACTCGACTAGTGGGGCCAACGTCCTGAATTTC. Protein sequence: CASSYSTSGANVLNF.

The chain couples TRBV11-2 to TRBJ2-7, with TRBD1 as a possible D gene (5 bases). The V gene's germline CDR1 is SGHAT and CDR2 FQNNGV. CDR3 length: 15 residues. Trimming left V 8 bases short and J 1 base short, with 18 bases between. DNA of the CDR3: TGTGCCAGCCAGAAAGGGGCAGGAGATTCCTACGAGCAGTACGTC. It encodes CASQKGAGDSYEQYV.